This T cell receptor (beta chain) is from a study of T cell responses to AZD1222 COVID-19 vaccine. Study summary: Second-dose intervals of approximately 4 or approximately 12 weeks were pooled. Findings of the study overall: Spike-spanning, vaccine-associated CD4 TCRs were dominant at 160-218 and 743-854. Among AZD1222 vaccinees, only six were seropositive at baseline. White British donors predominated, females outnumbered males, and clonal diversity was possibly underestimated.

TCRdb's table, derived via immunoSEQ multiplex PCR, lists solely in-frame clones and lacks some. The sample yields about 120,000 clones, around nine tenths seen once. V was trimmed by 2 bases and J by 6 bases, leaving 14 bases between them. Germline loops: CDR1 LNHDA, CDR2 SQIVND (reference sequence). This CDR3 has 15 residues. With regard to this clone: Its specificity is not known.

The gene calls are TRBV19 and TRBJ1-5; D is ambiguous. The receptor's source is an adult in good health. The source material was peripheral blood, sampled on day 0 of AZD1222 vaccination. CDR3 nucleotide sequence: TGTGCCAGTAGTATACCGAGGCCGGGAGGTCAGCCCCAGCATTTT. Translating gives CASSIPRPGGQPQHF.